These 20 T cell receptor beta chains were sequenced from one sample in a study of shared clonotypes between healthy human individuals. Repertoires were generated with immunoSEQ multiplex PCR, while TCRdb's copy carries only in-frame clones and drops some. The data contain about 1 million clones, roughly 70% of them singletons. The sample was memory CD4+ T cells sorted from blood. As for subset: CD45RA-negative fraction. These receptors came from a man aged 18 to 29 in good health.

V gene TRBV6-5 combines with J gene TRBJ2-3, with D perhaps matching TRBD1 (6 bases). CDR1 is MNHEY and CDR2 is SVGAGI in the germline V gene. This CDR3 comprises 16 residues. The ends were cut back, 0 bases at V and 4 bases at J, with 14 bases in the middle. The CDR3 bases are TGTGCCAGCAGTTACTCACCGGGGACAAGCGCAGATACGCAGTATTTT. It yields the protein CASSYSPGTSADTQYF.

This clone has only a few counts. J is TRBJ1-6 and V is TRBV28; tentative D call: TRBD1 (5 bases). From germline, CDR1 is MDHEN and CDR2 SYDVKM. The CDR3 totals 14 residues. V was pared by 4 bases and J by 8 bases, with 12 bases between. DNA of the CDR3: TGTGCCAGCAGTTGGGGGACGACTCATTCACCCCTCCACTTT. It codes for CASSWGTTHSPLHF.

This sequence joins TRBV6-6 and TRBJ1-1; D remains ambiguous. The CDR3 has 13 residues. Germline CDR1 and CDR2: MNHNY and SVGAGI (reference sequence). V was clipped by 5 bases and J by 0 bases, with 7 bases between them. CDR3 in DNA: TGTGCCAGCAGTCAAGAGGTGAACACTGAAGCTTTCTTT. Translated: CASSQEVNTEAFF.

The rearrangement links TRBV5-4 to TRBJ2-7; D possibly uses TRBD1 or TRBD2 (5 bases each). The CDR3 spans 13 residues. In germline, CDR1 is SGHNT, CDR2 YYREEE (reference sequence). Between the trimmed V and J ends, which lost 4 bases and 3 bases, there was a span of 11 bases. CDR3 region: CASSPAGGYEQYF. DNA of the CDR3: TGTGCCAGCAGCCCGGCTGGGGGCTACGAGCAGTACTTC.

The V call is TRBV5-1, the J call TRBJ1-2; 7 nucleotides match TRBD1. The CDR3 has 15 amino acids. CDR1 SGHRS and CDR2 YFSETQ come from the germline V gene. V trimming: 4 bases; J trimming: 4 bases; junction bases outside the gene matches: 10. DNA for the CDR3: TGCGCCAGCAGCCTAGATACAGGGGCGGTCTATGGCTACACCTTC. Translated, it gives CASSLDTGAVYGYTF.

The rearrangement uses TRBV5-1 and TRBJ2-5; 8 bases map to TRBD1. V was pared by 4 bases and J by 5 bases, with 10 bases of the junction left unmatched. The CDR3 loop spans 15 amino acids. From germline, CDR1 is SGHRS and CDR2 YFSETQ. The CDR3, as DNA: TGCGCCAGCAGCCAAGACAGGGGATGGCGTGAGACCCAGTACTTC. Its translation: CASSQDRGWRETQYF.

V and J are TRBV7-2 and TRBJ2-7; 14 bases are shared with TRBD2. CDR3 size: 16 residues. Losses at the gene ends were 5 bases for V and 2 bases for J; bases not matched to a gene: 5. CDR1 SGHTA and CDR2 FQGNSA come from the germline V gene. Written as DNA, the CDR3 is TGTGCCAGCAGCCCGGGACTAGCGGGAGTTCCCTACGAGCAGTACTTC. Residues: CASSPGLAGVPYEQYF.

The V call is TRBV2, the J call TRBJ2-7; D remains unclear. The germline V gene has CDR1 SNHLY and CDR2 FYNNEI. With 6 bases removed from V and 1 base from J, the gap between germline ends came to 13 bases. The CDR3 is made up of 14 amino acids. The CDR3 reads CASRRALLSYEQYF. As DNA, the CDR3 is TGTGCCAGCAGACGTGCTCTTCTGTCCTACGAGCAGTACTTC.

This chain connects TRBV6-5 to TRBJ1-1, with D tentatively TRBD1 (5 bases). CDR1 and CDR2 (germline): MNHEY, SVGAGI. CDR3 size: 16 residues. With 0 bases removed from V and 5 bases from J, the gap between germline ends came to 16 bases. CDR3 sequence: CASSYSHRDGRTEAFF. CDR3 nucleotides: TGTGCCAGCAGTTACTCCCACCGGGACGGAAGAACTGAAGCTTTCTTT.

The rearrangement joins TRBV5-1 to TRBJ1-4; the match to TRBD1 covers 8 bases. Germline V CDR1 and CDR2: SGHRS, YFSETQ. The CDR3 has 15 residues. Losses at the gene ends were 4 bases for V and 3 bases for J; bases not matched to a gene: 5. CDR3 protein: CASSQGQGANEKLFF. The CDR3 DNA is TGCGCCAGCAGCCAAGGACAGGGTGCTAATGAAAAACTGTTTTTT.

The sample holds many counts of this clone. V is TRBV9 and J is TRBJ1-1, with D possibly matching TRBD1 (5 bases). Trimming cost V 3 bases and J 5 bases, with 17 bases left between them. The CDR3 consists of 15 residues. From germline, CDR1 is SGDLS and CDR2 YYNGEE. CDR3 residues: CASSAGGWGGTEAFF. In DNA form, the CDR3 reads TGTGCCAGCAGCGCGGGAGGTTGGGGGGGAACTGAAGCTTTCTTT.

The V and J genes are TRBV30 and TRBJ2-1, with a weak D call TRBD2 (5 bases). Germline CDR1 is GTSNPN and CDR2 is SVGIG (reference sequence). Trimming took 3 bases from V and 12 from J, leaving 15 bases between them. CDR3 length equals 12 residues. Here the CDR3 DNA reads TGTGCCTGGAGCGACTTACGGGGTGGGCAGTTCTTC. Encoded protein: CAWSDLRGGQFF.

The rearrangement joins TRBV10-3 to TRBJ2-1; 9 bases line up with TRBD1. The CDR3 covers 14 residues. The germline CDR1 and CDR2 sequences are ENHRY and SYGVKD. J lost 6 bases, V lost 6 bases, and 6 bases had no gene match. The CDR3 sequence: CAIRKGQGVNEQFF. As DNA, the CDR3 is TGTGCCATCAGGAAGGGACAGGGTGTCAATGAGCAGTTCTTC.

CDR3 sequence (DNA): TGTGCCAGCAGCTCTGACTTTCGTGGCTACACCTTC. Its translation is CASSSDFRGYTF. The chain uses TRBV5-6 and TRBJ1-2; no firm D call. Between the trimmed V and J ends, which lost 3 bases and 7 bases, there was a span of 10 bases. Per the germline V gene, CDR1 is SGHDT and CDR2 is YYEEEE. The CDR3 extends over 12 amino acids.

The V gene is TRBV15, the J gene TRBJ2-5; D ambiguous. The V end lost 1 base, the J end lost 7 bases, and 13 bases lay between the germline ends. The germline V gene encodes CDR1 LNHNV and CDR2 YYDKDF (reference sequence). The CDR3 spans 14 residues. In DNA, the CDR3 is TGTGCCACCAGCAGAGTAGGCGGACCGGGGACCCAGTACTTC. As protein: CATSRVGGPGTQYF.

The chain has TRBV9 and TRBJ2-1, with 11 bases that match TRBD2. The CDR3 is 16 residues long. V was pared by 4 bases and J by 4 bases, with 7 bases of the junction left unmatched. Germline V gene lookup returns CDR1 SGDLS and CDR2 YYNGEE. The CDR3 nucleotides read TGTGCCAGCAGCCTGACTAGCGGGGCCGAGTACAATGAGCAGTTCTTC. Its translation is CASSLTSGAEYNEQFF.

The chain couples TRBV19 to TRBJ2-2; D perhaps matches TRBD1 (6 bases). V lost 6 bases and J lost 2, with 10 bases in between. Germline V gives CDR1 LNHDA, CDR2 SQIVND (reference sequence). The CDR3 covers 14 residues. The CDR3 bases are TGTGCCAGTAGCCTACAGGGTAACACCGGGGAGCTGTTTTTT. As protein: CASSLQGNTGELFF.

The chain uses TRBV7-2 and TRBJ2-7, with D perhaps matching TRBD1 or TRBD2 (5 bases each). Deletions cut 5 bases from V and 6 bases from J, with 14 bases between. CDR3 size: 13 residues. The germline CDR1 and CDR2 sequences are SGHTA and FQGNSA. The CDR3 bases are TGTGCCAGCAGCCATGGGGGAACTGTCGAGCAGTACTTC. This gives the protein CASSHGGTVEQYF. Combining the CDR3 with reference TRBV7-2 and TRBJ2-7 gives the whole variable domain GAGVSQSPSNKVTEKGKDVELRCDPISGHTALYWYRQSLGQGLEFLIYFQGNSAPDKSGLPSDRFSAERTGGSVSTLTIQRTQQEDSAVYLCASSHGGTVEQYFGPGTRLTVT.

The chain has TRBV5-1 and TRBJ1-1, with a tentative D call TRBD1 (6 bases). Germline loops: CDR1 SGHRS, CDR2 YFSETQ. The CDR3 contains 15 residues. V lost 4 bases and J lost 3, with 16 bases in between. The DNA for the CDR3 is TGCGCCAGCAGCGAGGGGGTGGGTTGGGACACTGAAGCTTTCTTT. Protein product: CASSEGVGWDTEAFF. The whole variable domain, filled in from reference TRBV5-1 and TRBJ1-1, reads KAGVTQTPRYLIKTRGQQVTLSCSPISGHRSVSWYQQTPGQGLQFLFEYFSETQRNKGNFPGRFSGRQFSNSRSEMNVSTLELGDSALYLCASSEGVGWDTEAFFGQGTRLTVV.

This clone has just a few counts. This chain links TRBV6-1 with TRBJ2-5; 7 positions match TRBD2. V dropped 1 base and J dropped 1; count of bases not matched to a gene: 6. Germline V CDR1 and CDR2: MNHNS, SASEGT. The CDR3 has 16 residues. CDR3 residues: CASSEVASGLQETQYF. CDR3 bases: TGTGCCAGCAGTGAAGTGGCTAGCGGCCTCCAAGAGACCCAGTACTTC.